This record concerns one T cell receptor beta chain sequence. This sample stems from a study of blood T cell repertoires in COVID-19. Turning to the study itself: Researchers got acute and convalescent COVID-19 samples from the United States, Italy and Spain. T cells, B-cell-depleted T cells, or PBMCs supplied cDNA or gDNA.

The trim removed 4 bases at V and 10 bases at J, leaving 8 bases unmatched. CDR1 and CDR2 from the germline V gene are SGHRS and YFSETQ. The CDR3 extends over 15 amino acids. Original analysis: Amplified reference gene primers provided the basis for estimating nucleated cell counts. The repertoire was sequenced with immunoSEQ multiplex PCR; TCRdb's copy has only in-frame clones and lacks some. That table supplies the V and J calls and clone size; D and trimming were determined from the DNA. The profile shows about 140,000 clones, 65% to 85% of them singletons. The gene calls are TRBV5-1 and TRBJ1-6; 10 bases match TRBD1. What was sequenced was peripheral blood. The TCR was taken from a woman aged 45 to 65 with acute or convalescent COVID-19. CDR3 amino acids: CASSVRDRGSSPLHF. The CDR3 nucleotides read TGCGCCAGCAGCGTCCGGGACAGGGGTAGCTCACCCCTCCACTTT.